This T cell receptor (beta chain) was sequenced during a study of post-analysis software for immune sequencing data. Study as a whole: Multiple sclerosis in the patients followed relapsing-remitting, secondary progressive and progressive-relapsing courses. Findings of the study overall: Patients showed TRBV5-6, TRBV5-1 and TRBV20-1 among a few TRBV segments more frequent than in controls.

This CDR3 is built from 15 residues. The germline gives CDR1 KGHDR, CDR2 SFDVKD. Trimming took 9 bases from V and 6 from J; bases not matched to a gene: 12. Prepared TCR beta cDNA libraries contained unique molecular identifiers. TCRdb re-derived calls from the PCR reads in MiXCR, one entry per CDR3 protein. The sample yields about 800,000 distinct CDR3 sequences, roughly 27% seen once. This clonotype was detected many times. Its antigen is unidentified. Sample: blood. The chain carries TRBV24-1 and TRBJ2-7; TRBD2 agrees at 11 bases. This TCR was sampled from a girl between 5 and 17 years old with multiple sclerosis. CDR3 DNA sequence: TGTGCCACCTTAGGCACTAGCGGGAGCTCCCGCGAGCAGTACTTC. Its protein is CATLGTSGSSREQYF.